The rows below give T cell receptor beta chains drawn from one sample of a study of blood T cell repertoires in COVID-19. TCRdb's copy holds only in-frame clones and misses some; the assay was immunoSEQ multiplex PCR. Counted here are over 150,000 clones, approximately 87% occurring once; the ten biggest clones make up 0.88%. The source material was peripheral blood. Source of these receptors: a woman aged 18-29 years who had recovered from COVID-19. The conserved cysteine and the conserved F or W are not part of the CDR3 here.

j_gene | v_gene | CDR3aa
TRBJ2-5 | TRBV7-3 | ASSLRGGGETQY
TRBJ2-3 | TRBV6-6 | ASSYGAATSTDTQY
TRBJ1-4 | TRBV19 | ASSYASGGKLF
TRBJ2-5 | TRBV29-1 | SVSAGGETQY
TRBJ1-2 | TRBV6-6 | ASSYSETANYGYT
TRBJ2-1 | TRBV30 | AWSTGFNEQF
TRBJ1-3 | TRBV4-3 | ASSQYQGTGNTIY
TRBJ2-3 | TRBV6-5 | ASILRTGGTDTQY
TRBJ2-3 | TRBV14 | ASSQDRGGRGTDTQY
TRBJ2-2 | TRBV25-1 | ASSSFSQGTGELF
TRBJ2-3 | TRBV9 | ASSSGLAGAQFFADTQY
TRBJ2-1 | TRBV5-1 | ASSLPGYYNEQF
TRBJ2-6 | TRBV28 | ASSLAGSGANVLT
TRBJ1-1 | TRBV7-2 | ASSLAPVNTEAF
TRBJ2-1 | TRBV9 | ASSVESQWSGVLDEQF
TRBJ1-5 | TRBV9 | ASSVGAGGGNQPQH
TRBJ2-1 | TRBV9 | ASSVGATAGGNNEQF
TRBJ1-6 | TRBV7-9 | ASSLGGLRYSPLH
TRBJ2-3 | TRBV2 | ARRDSGTDTQY
TRBJ2-7 | TRBV6-4 | ASSDRDFTYYEQY
TRBJ1-1 | TRBV9 | ASSVAAGAMNTEAF
TRBJ1-2 | TRBV5-4 | ASSLGQGGYGYT
TRBJ2-4 | TRBV5-1 | ASSLVGSGGDLAKNIQY
TRBJ1-1 | TRBV7-9 | ASSSRGAWGAF
TRBJ2-7 | TRBV7-2 | ASSFRQGGQY
TRBJ2-5 | TRBV29-1 | SVARGEETQY
TRBJ2-1 | TRBV4-3 | ASSQSSGQGYYEQF
TRBJ2-7 | TRBV10-3 | AISGGTSVVSYEQY
TRBJ1-6 | TRBV27 | ASSQSGFNSPLH
TRBJ2-3 | TRBV30 | AWSFGGTLPDTQY
TRBJ2-2 | TRBV2 | ASTEEETGELF
TRBJ1-2 | TRBV7-2 | ASSLEGGYGYT
TRBJ1-6 | TRBV4-3 | ASSQGTTRGSPLH
TRBJ2-5 | TRBV24-1 | ATSDPQGAETQY
TRBJ2-3 | TRBV19 | ASSIADTDTQY
TRBJ1-5 | TRBV15 | ATSLGQGSFPQH
TRBJ1-5 | TRBV18 | ASSPETGYNQPQH
TRBJ1-1 | TRBV23-1 | ASSQSCQYTEAF
TRBJ2-5 | TRBV10-3 | AISESTDKETQY
TRBJ2-7 | TRBV5-1 | ASSPRDSYEQY
TRBJ1-5 | TRBV12-3/TRBV12-4 | ASSLTVNQPQH
TRBJ1-2 | TRBV5-4 | ASSSMTGLGGYT
TRBJ1-5 | TRBV27 | ASSFGGFGQPQH
TRBJ1-2 | TRBV24-1 | ATSDSPTTNYGYT
TRBJ2-3 | TRBV6-5 | ASSYGGGRTDTQY